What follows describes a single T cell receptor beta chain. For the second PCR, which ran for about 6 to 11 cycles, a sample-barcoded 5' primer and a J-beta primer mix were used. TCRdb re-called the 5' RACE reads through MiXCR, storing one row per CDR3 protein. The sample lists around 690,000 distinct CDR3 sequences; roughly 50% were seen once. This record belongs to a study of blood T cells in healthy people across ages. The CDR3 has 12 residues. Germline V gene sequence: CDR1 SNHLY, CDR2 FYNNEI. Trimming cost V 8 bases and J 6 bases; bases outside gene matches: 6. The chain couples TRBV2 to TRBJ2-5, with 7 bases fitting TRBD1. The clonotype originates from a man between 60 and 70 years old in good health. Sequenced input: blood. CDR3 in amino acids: CASQGEKKTQYF. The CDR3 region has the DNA TGTGCCAGCCAGGGGGAGAAAAAGACCCAGTACTTC.